One and the same sample provided the 15 T cell receptor beta chains below, sequenced in a study of blood T cells in healthy people across ages. Through a sample-barcoded 5' primer and a J-beta primer mix, a second PCR was run for 7 to 11 cycles. TCRdb re-analysed the 5' RACE reads in MiXCR, keeping a single row per CDR3 protein. The data hold fewer than 2,000,000 distinct CDR3 sequences, with about two fifths observed a single time. Sequencing used blood. Every receptor here comes from a human donor in good health.

This clonotype was seen only once. The J gene is TRBJ1-1, the V gene TRBV5-1; the D gene is possibly TRBD1 (6 bases). Germline loops: CDR1 SGHRS, CDR2 YFSETQ. The ends were cut back, 0 bases at V and 7 bases at J, with 13 bases in the middle. The CDR3 extends over 14 amino acids. CDR3 in DNA: TGCGCCAGCAGCTTGGGGGTAGGGGGGTATGAAGCTTTCTTT. Translated: CASSLGVGGYEAFF.

Details on this clonotype: Compared with germline, one end of the junction differs, possibly owing to a read error. The chain joins TRBV11-2 to TRBJ2-1; 8 bases match TRBD1. The germline V gene encodes CDR1 SGHAT and CDR2 FQNNGV. The CDR3 has 15 residues. The CDR3 DNA reads TGTGCCGGCAGCATCTACAGGGGGATACCCAATGAGCAGTTCTTC. As protein: CAGSIYRGIPNEQFF.

The chain links TRBV13 to TRBJ2-2, with D perhaps matching TRBD1 (5 bases). The germline V gene encodes CDR1 PRHDT and CDR2 FYEKMQ (reference sequence). The CDR3 has 12 residues. The V end lost 5 bases, the J end lost 5 bases, and 6 bases lay between the germline ends. For the CDR3, the DNA is TGTGCCAGCAGCGGGGCAACCGGGGAGCTGTTTTTT. It is translated as CASSGATGELFF.

The genes are TRBV29-1 and TRBJ1-1; TRBD1 matches 7 bases. Germline CDR1 and CDR2: SQVTM and ANQGSEA. The V gene end was trimmed by 3 bases and the J gene end by 4 bases; junction bases not matched to a gene: 14. The CDR3 totals 16 residues. In nucleotides, the CDR3 is TGCAGCGTTGAGAGACAGGGTGGACTATTGGGCACTGAAGCTTTCTTT. Encoded protein: CSVERQGGLLGTEAFF.

The V call is TRBV20-1, the J call TRBJ2-1; 12 bases align to TRBD1. There are 15 residues in the CDR3. Per the germline V gene, CDR1 is DFQATT and CDR2 is SNEGSKA (reference sequence). V was pared by 0 bases and J by 9 bases, with 6 bases of the junction left unmatched. The DNA of the CDR3 is TGCAGTGCTAGAGAGGCCGGGACAGGGGGCAGTGAGCAGTTCTTC. It yields the protein CSAREAGTGGSEQFF.

This chain uses TRBV10-3 with TRBJ2-7, with TRBD2 identical over 11 bases. Germline CDR1 is ENHRY and CDR2 is SYGVKD. This CDR3 is built from 14 residues. The trim removed 7 bases at V and 5 bases at J, leaving 7 bases unmatched. The CDR3, as DNA: TGTGCCATCAAGGCGGGACTAGCGGTCCACGAGCAGTACTTC. It specifies CAIKAGLAVHEQYF.

The chain uses TRBV7-8 and TRBJ2-1; TRBD2 might be the D (5 bases). CDR3 length equals 14 residues. CDR1 SGHVS and CDR2 FQNEAQ come from the germline V gene. Trimming took 1 base from V and 9 from J, leaving 13 bases between them. The CDR3 DNA is TGTGCCAGCAGCTTAGTTAGGGCCCGGGGTGAGCAGTTCTTC. It translates to CASSLVRARGEQFF.

The chain recombines TRBV11-2 with TRBJ1-1, with D unresolved. The ends were cut back, 2 bases at V and 0 bases at J, with 7 bases in the middle. The length of the CDR3 is 14 residues. Germline V gene data show CDR1 as SGHAT and CDR2 as FQNNGV. DNA of the CDR3: TGTGCCAGCAGCTTACACGGAGTGAACACTGAAGCTTTCTTT. It codes for CASSLHGVNTEAFF.

This clonotype has more than one count but fewer than ten. The chain employs TRBV6-2 or TRBV6-3 and TRBJ2-7; D is unclear. V was shortened by 0 bases and J by 5 bases, with 11 bases between the two germline ends. The CDR3 contains 14 residues. Looked up from germline, CDR1 is MNHEY and CDR2 is SVGEGT. CDR3 DNA sequence: TGTGCCAGCAGTTACTCGGGTCCGCCGGACGAGCAGTACTTC. This translates into CASSYSGPPDEQYF.

This chain links TRBV5-1 with TRBJ1-5; D might be TRBD1 (5 bases). The length of the CDR3 is 15 residues. V shed 6 bases and J shed 0 bases, with 13 bases lying between them. The germline gives CDR1 SGHRS, CDR2 YFSETQ. CDR3 loop: CASTWGTHSNQPQHF. DNA for the CDR3: TGCGCCAGCACCTGGGGGACCCATAGCAATCAGCCCCAGCATTTT.

The V gene is TRBV12-5, the J gene TRBJ2-5; 9 bases line up with TRBD1. The CDR3 is 15 amino acids. J lost 5 bases, V lost 1 base, and 5 bases had no gene match. Per germline, CDR1 LGHNT and CDR2 FRNRAP. Written as DNA, the CDR3 is TGTGCTAGTGGTTTGGCTACAGGGGGCGTGGAGACCCAGTACTTC. This gives the protein CASGLATGGVETQYF.

Worth noting for this clonotype: This is likely a read error, given that the CDR3 carries no conserved phenylalanine or tryptophan at its end. CDR3 bases: TGTGCCAGCAGCTTACAGCTCGGGGAGCTGTTTGTT. Its translation: CASSLQLGELFV. The V and J genes are TRBV7-6 and TRBJ2-2; the D is unclear. The CDR3 consists of 12 residues. CDR1 and CDR2 (germline): SGHVS, FNYEAQ. V lost 2 bases to trimming and J lost 7 bases, with 5 bases between them.

Many counts were recorded for this clonotype. The V call is TRBV6-5, the J call TRBJ2-7; the D gene is possibly TRBD1 (6 bases). The CDR3 has 19 residues. Germline CDR1 MNHEY, CDR2 SVGAGI. The ends were cut back, 4 bases at V and 3 bases at J, with 28 bases in the middle. This chain's CDR3 is CASSSIEALTTGRNYEQYF. The DNA for the CDR3 is TGTGCCAGCAGTTCCATCGAGGCGCTGACCACAGGGAGAAACTACGAGCAGTACTTC.

The CDR3 coding sequence is TGTGCCAGCAGCTCTTCAGCGGGGGGGCGCAATGAGCAGTTCTTC. As protein: CASSSSAGGRNEQFF. The genes are TRBV13 and TRBJ2-1; TRBD2 agrees at 10 bases. CDR1 is PRHDT, CDR2 FYEKMQ, per germline (reference sequence). The CDR3 runs to 15 residues. The V gene end was trimmed by 4 bases and the J gene end by 6 bases; junction bases not matched to a gene: 6.

Here the CDR3 DNA reads TGCGCCAGCAGCCAAGGGTCCGTGTATTTGGGGATCCAAGAGACCCAGTACTTC. This translates into CASSQGSVYLGIQETQYF. The J gene is TRBJ2-5, the V gene TRBV4-1; D remains ambiguous. Germline loops: CDR1 MGHRA, CDR2 YSYEKL. The CDR3 has 18 residues. V dropped 1 base and J dropped 1 base, with 19 bases sitting between them.